The T cell receptor (beta chain) under discussion was sequenced for a study of blood T cell repertoires in COVID-19. At the level of the study: Italy, Spain and the United States were the sources of the convalescent and acute COVID-19 samples.

The CDR3 covers 12 residues. Germline loops: CDR1 MNHEY, CDR2 SVGAGI. Trimming pared 6 bases from V and 3 bases from J, leaving 8 bases between. Participants, roughly 18 to 90 years old, spanned fewer than 30 US areas. Libraries were prepared by immunoSEQ multiplex PCR; TCRdb keeps only in-frame clonotypes and omits some of them. This table has roughly 300,000 clones, about 90% appearing once. What was sequenced was PBMCs or T cells enriched from blood (not recorded which). This chain joins TRBV6-5 and TRBJ1-1; no reliable D call. The clonotype originates from a woman in her 30s who had recovered from COVID-19. The CDR3 DNA follows: TGTGCCAGCAGGGCAACCGACACTGAAGCTTTCTTT. As protein: CASRATDTEAFF.